This TCR beta chain emerged from a study of T cells in Graves' hyperthyroidism and ophthalmopathy. Study-wide background: Peripheral blood was collected at initial diagnosis, before any treatment.

Clinical symptoms, serum thyroxine, TRAb, thyroid ultrasound and orbital computed tomography established diagnosis. The CDR3 consists of 16 residues. Germline CDR1 PRHDT, CDR2 FYEKMQ (reference sequence). Trimming pared 4 bases from V and 2 bases from J, leaving 16 bases between. Study findings and constraints: The model's output predicted ophthalmopathy at a median of 6.5 months prior to onset.

RNA transcripts gave rise to amplified TCR beta CDR3 regions. First-round RT-PCR targeting the TCR CDR3 was performed with the HTBI primer set. In TCRdb, the multiplex PCR reads were re-called with MiXCR into one record per CDR3 protein. Of approximately 400,000 distinct CDR3 sequences listed, 13% are singletons. To note about this clonotype: Its matching antigen is unknown.

This receptor was identified in a man aged 30 to 45 with Graves' hyperthyroidism that later progressed to Graves' ophthalmopathy. The chain carries TRBV13 and TRBJ2-3; D is unresolved. The sample was blood. Here the CDR3 reads CASSSRDGSNTDTQYF. CDR3 sequence (DNA): TGTGCCAGCAGCTCACGTGACGGGTCAAACACAGATACGCAGTATTTT. Full variable domain (outside the CDR3, taken from reference TRBV13 and TRBJ2-3): AAGVIQSPRHLIKEKRETATLKCYPIPRHDTVYWYQQGPGQDPQFLISFYEKMQSDKGSIPDRFSAQQFSDYHSELNMSSLELGDSALYFCASSSRDGSNTDTQYFGPGTRLTVL.